Presented here are 24 T cell receptor beta chains from one specimen sequenced in a study of T cells expressing NK-cell markers. TCRdb re-called the 5' RACE reads, yielding one record per CDR3 amino acid sequence without DNA. Seen in this sample are fewer than 300,000 distinct CDR3 sequences; the ten most common clones hold more than 3.5%. The specimen was blood T cells: a sorted CD56 or NKG2C T cell subset, CD4+ or CD8+ T cells, or bulk PBMC T cells (not recorded which). The receptors stem from a woman between 18 and 70 years old in good health.

The chain is built from TRBV9 and TRBJ1-5; no DNA is available, so the TRBD1 call from TCRdb remains unchecked. CDR3 length equals 13 residues. Germline loops: CDR1 SGDLS, CDR2 YYNGEE. CDR3 sequence reads: CASSMTGDQPQHF.

The chain uses TRBV7-2 and TRBJ1-2. The CDR3 extends over 14 amino acids. The germline V gene encodes CDR1 SGHTA and CDR2 FQGNSA. The CDR3 reads CASSPDTLPNGYTF.

The rearrangement links TRBV20-1 to TRBJ2-3; TCRdb indicates TRBD2, and absent DNA this call remains unverified. Germline V gene data show CDR1 as DFQATT and CDR2 as SNEGSKA (reference sequence). The CDR3 spans 14 residues. CDR3 amino acids: CSARGGGAADTQYF.

J is TRBJ2-1 and V is TRBV6-1; absent DNA, TCRdb's TRBD1 call cannot be checked. From germline, CDR1 is MNHNS and CDR2 SASEGT. CDR3 size: 16 residues. The CDR3 here is CASSPRPGQGLTEQFF.

The V call is TRBV6-1, the J call TRBJ1-4; no DNA is available, so the TRBD1 call from TCRdb remains unchecked. The V gene's germline CDR1 is MNHNS and CDR2 SASEGT. This CDR3 has 14 amino acids. The CDR3 spells CASRQGPINEKLFF.

The CDR3 loop reads CASTLRGPGAAGELFF. The chain carries TRBV7-2 and TRBJ2-2; TCRdb proposes TRBD1, but this gene call is untestable without DNA. The CDR3 consists of 16 residues. CDR1 is SGHTA and CDR2 is FQGNSA in the germline V gene.

The V and J genes are TRBV5-1 and TRBJ2-7; absent DNA, TCRdb's TRBD1 call cannot be checked. Germline V gene lookup returns CDR1 SGHRS and CDR2 YFSETQ. CDR3 size: 13 residues. The CDR3 is CASSPRDVNEQYF.

The gene calls are TRBV27 and TRBJ1-6; TCRdb indicates TRBD1, and absent DNA this call remains unverified. This CDR3 has 16 residues. Germline V lookup: CDR1 MNHEY, CDR2 SMNVEV (reference sequence). The CDR3 spells CASSGPGQDFDSPLHF.

V usage is TRBV18 and J usage is TRBJ2-6. The germline gives CDR1 KGHSH, CDR2 LQKENI. CDR3 length: 16 residues. Here the CDR3 reads CASSPTDLSGANVLTF. Together with reference TRBV18 and TRBJ2-6, the CDR3 gives the full variable domain: NAGVMQNPRHLVRRRGQEARLRCSPMKGHSHVYWYRQLPEEGLKFMVYLQKENIIDESGMPKERFSAEFPKEGPSILRIQQVVRGDSAAYFCASSPTDLSGANVLTFGAGSRLTVL.

This chain joins TRBV23-1 and TRBJ2-7; the D call from TCRdb, TRBD1, cannot be confirmed without DNA. TRBV23-1 is labeled an ORF, and its function is uncertain. This CDR3 spans 14 amino acids. This chain's CDR3 is CAIKGRQGADEQYF.

This chain connects TRBV9 to TRBJ2-7. The germline CDR1 and CDR2 sequences are SGDLS and YYNGEE. This CDR3 contains 16 residues. The CDR3: CASSVGSEREPHEQYF.

This sequence joins TRBV5-1 and TRBJ1-2; the D call from TCRdb, TRBD1, cannot be confirmed without DNA. The CDR3 sequence is 13 residues long. Looked up from germline, CDR1 is SGHRS and CDR2 is YFSETQ. CDR3 region: CASSPQTGNGYTF.

The chain uses TRBV5-1 and TRBJ2-7; the TCRdb D gene call, TRBD2, has no DNA to confirm it. Looked up from germline, CDR1 is SGHRS and CDR2 is YFSETQ. The CDR3 contains 17 residues. CDR3 region: CASSLGGLAGGIHEQYF.

The chain couples TRBV20-1 to TRBJ2-3; absent DNA, TCRdb's TRBD1 call cannot be checked. Germline values: CDR1 DFQATT, CDR2 SNEGSKA (reference sequence). The CDR3 spans 13 residues. The CDR3 is CSAFRDDQDTQYF.

This chain joins TRBV20-1 and TRBJ2-3; TCRdb's D call of TRBD2 is untestable without DNA. Germline V gives CDR1 DFQATT, CDR2 SNEGSKA (reference sequence). The CDR3 covers 14 residues. Here the CDR3 reads CSATLAGGTDTQYF.

This rearrangement joins TRBV7-2 to TRBJ2-4; there is no DNA to check the TCRdb D call of TRBD2. Germline loops: CDR1 SGHTA, CDR2 FQGNSA. The CDR3 extends over 16 amino acids. CDR3 sequence: CASSAEGLAGKNIQYF.

The chain recombines TRBV5-5 with TRBJ2-2. In germline, CDR1 is SGHKS, CDR2 YYEKEE (reference sequence). The CDR3 spans 16 residues. CDR3 region: CASGPRWGANTGELFF. Full variable domain (rest looked up from reference TRBV5-5 and TRBJ2-2): DAGVTQSPTHLIKTRGQQVTLRCSPISGHKSVSWYQQVLGQGPQFIFQYYEKEERGRGNFPDRFSARQFPNYSSELNVNALLLGDSALYLCASGPRWGANTGELFFGEGSRLTVL.

The chain has TRBV10-2 and TRBJ1-5; lacking DNA, the TRBD1 call made by TCRdb goes unchecked. From germline, CDR1 is WSHSY and CDR2 SAAADI. The CDR3 covers 15 residues. CDR3 loop: CASSDLAGRGQPQHF.

The chain has TRBV6-1 and TRBJ2-1; TCRdb indicates TRBD2, and absent DNA this call remains unverified. Germline V gene data show CDR1 as MNHNS and CDR2 as SASEGT. There are 13 residues in the CDR3. The CDR3 region is CASSRGGGNEQFF.

This sequence joins TRBV5-1 and TRBJ1-2. The CDR3 consists of 14 residues. Germline CDR1 SGHRS, CDR2 YFSETQ. The CDR3 is CASSLAADNYGYTF.

The rearrangement uses TRBV24-1 and TRBJ2-5; the TCRdb D gene call, TRBD2, has no DNA to confirm it. Germline loops: CDR1 KGHDR, CDR2 SFDVKD. The CDR3 is 17 residues long. CDR3 region: CATSDSSLAGDQETQYF.

The V and J genes are TRBV6-1 and TRBJ1-5; TCRdb picks TRBD1, but there is no DNA to check that call. Per germline, CDR1 MNHNS and CDR2 SASEGT. CDR3 length equals 15 residues. CDR3 loop: CASRNGGQLNQPQHF.

The CDR3 reads CASSALAGTDTQYF. This chain connects TRBV2 to TRBJ2-3; the D gene TCRdb calls, TRBD2, cannot be checked with no DNA. Germline CDR1 SNHLY, CDR2 FYNNEI. The CDR3 consists of 14 residues.

The rearrangement joins TRBV28 to TRBJ2-3; as DNA is missing, the TRBD2 call by TCRdb cannot be tested. Germline V gene data show CDR1 as MDHEN and CDR2 as SYDVKM. The CDR3 contains 16 residues. The CDR3 reads CASSSHGKGHADTQYF.